This T cell receptor (beta chain) was captured by sequencing in a study of blood T cell repertoires in COVID-19. Study information: The study drew acute and convalescent COVID-19 samples from the United States, Italy and Spain. Sample material is recorded as cDNA or gDNA derived from T cells, B-cell-depleted T cells, or PBMCs.

This clone was observed once. From germline, CDR1 is KGHSH and CDR2 LQKENI. The CDR3 totals 13 residues. The V end was cut by 0 bases, the J end by 8 bases, with 7 bases between. Original data processing: Counts of nucleated cells, estimated from reference gene primer amplification, were obtained. The method was immunoSEQ multiplex PCR; TCRdb's version includes in-frame clones alone and lacks a portion of them. Clone size and V and J calls were adopted from that table, with D and trimming inferred from the DNA. The sample yields 65,000 or so clones, roughly 79% seen once. Material: peripheral blood. The receptor's source is a man between 60 and 75 years old with acute or convalescent COVID-19. The chain has TRBV18 and TRBJ1-4; no clear D gene. The CDR3 sequence is CASSPPTREKLFF. The CDR3 nucleotides are TGTGCCAGCTCACCACCGACACGCGAAAAACTGTTTTTT. Filled out from reference TRBV18 and TRBJ1-4, the complete variable domain reads NAGVMQNPRHLVRRRGQEARLRCSPMKGHSHVYWYRQLPEEGLKFMVYLQKENIIDESGMPKERFSAEFPKEGPSILRIQQVVRGDSAAYFCASSPPTREKLFFGSGTQLSVL.